The next 3 T cell receptor beta chains were all read from a single sample in a study of blood T cell repertoires in COVID-19. The data were produced by immunoSEQ multiplex PCR, yet TCRdb's version contains in-frame clones alone and is incomplete. In the table there are 150,000 to 200,000 clones, approximately 86% of which are singletons. The sequenced sample consisted of peripheral blood. The receptor set was obtained from a man aged 55 to 69 with COVID-19, enrolled during active disease.

The chain employs TRBV18 and TRBJ2-1; 8 nucleotides line up with TRBD2. Per germline, CDR1 KGHSH and CDR2 LQKENI. Trimming took 4 bases from V and 5 from J; bases not matched to a gene: 7. The CDR3 runs 15 residues. CDR3 DNA: TGTGCCAGCTCACTTCGGACTAGCAGAGACAATGAGCAGTTCTTC. It encodes CASSLRTSRDNEQFF.

V gene TRBV19 combines with J gene TRBJ1-2; D may be TRBD1 (6 bases). Germline V lookup: CDR1 LNHDA, CDR2 SQIVND (reference sequence). V lost 10 bases and J 7 bases, leaving 22 bases between the germline ends. There are 14 residues in the CDR3. The CDR3 reads CATQGGGITLGYTF. CDR3 DNA sequence: TGTGCCACCCAGGGAGGGGGAATCACCCTTGGCTACACCTTC. Supplemented by reference TRBV19 and TRBJ1-2, the full variable domain reads DGGITQSPKYLFRKEGQNVTLSCEQNLNHDAMYWYRQDPGQGLRLIYYSQIVNDFQKGDIAEGYSVSREKKESFPLTVTSAQKNPTAFYLCATQGGGITLGYTFGSGTRLTVV.

The table lists this clone with a few counts. The gene calls are TRBV5-4 and TRBJ2-2, with 8 bases that match TRBD1. The CDR3 loop spans 15 amino acids. V dropped 3 bases and J dropped 4; count of bases not matched to a gene: 5. Germline CDR1 SGHNT, CDR2 YYREEE (reference sequence). This chain's CDR3 is CASSSRTGLTGELFF. The CDR3 DNA reads TGTGCCAGCAGCTCGAGGACAGGGCTCACCGGGGAGCTGTTTTTT. Filled out from reference TRBV5-4 and TRBJ2-2, the complete variable domain reads ETGVTQSPTHLIKTRGQQVTLRCSSQSGHNTVSWYQQALGQGPQFIFQYYREEENGRGNFPPRFSGLQFPNYSSELNVNALELDDSALYLCASSSRTGLTGELFFGEGSRLTVL.